This TCR beta chain was retrieved from a study of beta chain features in type 1 diabetes. Overall study findings and caveats: Among patients with Type 1 diabetes, TCRB CDR3s were moderately but significantly shorter in every one of the four CD4+ subsets.

With respect to this clone: Its cognate antigen is unknown.

cDNA synthesis used the whole RNA isolate, giving expressed TCRB sequences. The table came from immunoSEQ multiplex PCR; TCRdb's copy has only in-frame clones and leaves some out. This sample carries hundreds of thousands of clones, more than 12% of them seen once, and the ten largest clones take 0.03% to 0.045%. A sort by CD45RO/CCR7/CD25/CD127/CD95/CD27 yielded CD4+ naive, central memory, regulatory and stem cell-like memory cells. CDR1 and CDR2 (germline): SEHNR, FQNEAQ (reference sequence). Trimming shortened V by 4 bases and J by 9 bases, and 18 bases separated the two germline ends. CDR3 length: 14 residues.

The origin of this receptor is a man younger than 35 with type 1 diabetes. This chain uses TRBV7-9 with TRBJ1-2; D is undetermined. Input material: naive CD4+ T cells from blood. The CDR3 region has the DNA TGTGCCAGCAGCTCTACTCCACCCTCTTGGAGCTACACCTTC. Its translation: CASSSTPPSWSYTF.